The 10 T cell receptor beta chains given below trace back to one sample, sequenced in a study of blood T cell repertoires in COVID-19 (dated by TCRdb to the early 2020s). The library was built by means of the immunoSEQ multiplex PCR assay. In its TCRdb copy, this immuneACCESS table keeps in-frame sequences only and misses some clones. Where compared with another copy, unresolved V genes explain less than half of these, and the others have no known cause. The table for this sample lists 100,000 to 120,000 clones; about 87% of them were counted only once. The ten largest account for roughly 4.4% of the sample. Sequenced: peripheral blood. The receptors come from a woman aged 45-59 years with acute or convalescent COVID-19.

The chain combines TRBV24-1 with TRBJ2-7, with D possibly being TRBD2 (6 bases). V was shortened by 2 bases and J by 2 bases, with 9 bases between the two germline ends. This CDR3 has 14 residues. The germline CDR1 and CDR2 sequences are KGHDR and SFDVKD. The DNA of the CDR3 is TGTGCCACCAGTGATTCCGGGGGAGCCTACGAGCAGTACTTC. The encoded protein is CATSDSGGAYEQYF.

The rearrangement uses TRBV4-3 and TRBJ2-2; TRBD2 agrees at 8 bases. The V gene end was trimmed by 0 bases and the J gene end by 4 bases; junction bases not matched to a gene: 4. Per germline, CDR1 LGHNA and CDR2 YSLEER. The CDR3 loop spans 16 amino acids. CDR3 residues: CASSQDQAGGTGELFF. The CDR3 bases are TGCGCCAGCAGCCAAGATCAGGCGGGAGGCACCGGGGAGCTGTTTTTT.

V usage is TRBV27 and J usage is TRBJ1-4; D is uncertain. The CDR3 sequence is 13 residues long. Between the trimmed V and J ends, which lost 6 bases and 8 bases, there was a span of 13 bases. The germline V gene encodes CDR1 MNHEY and CDR2 SMNVEV (reference sequence). The CDR3 region is CASSPNSAEKLFF. DNA for the CDR3: TGTGCCAGCAGCCCCAACAGTGCGGAAAAACTGTTTTTT.

V and J are TRBV12-3 or TRBV12-4 and TRBJ2-1, with TRBD2 identical over 7 bases. The CDR3 has 13 amino acids. The V and J ends lost 4 bases and 7 bases, in that order; junction bases with no gene match: 4. The CDR3 sequence: CASSWGGGNEQFF. The DNA for the CDR3 is TGTGCCAGCAGTTGGGGCGGGGGTAATGAGCAGTTCTTC.

The chain links TRBV4-1 to TRBJ1-5, with TRBD1 identical over 8 bases. The CDR3 spans 15 residues. V lost 1 base and J lost 7; bases outside the gene matches: 6. The germline V gene encodes CDR1 MGHRA and CDR2 YSYEKL. This CDR3 reads CASSQVIQGAQPQHF. CDR3 DNA sequence: TGCGCCAGCAGCCAAGTGATCCAGGGGGCCCAGCCCCAGCATTTT.

This sequence joins TRBV23-1 and TRBJ2-5, with D possibly matching TRBD2 (5 bases). TRBV23-1 is an ORF, and what it does is uncertain. Deletions cut 11 bases from V and 5 bases from J, with 9 bases between. The CDR3 length is 10 residues. The CDR3 spells CASSGETQYF. Here the CDR3 DNA reads TGCGCCTCTTCGGGGGAGACCCAGTACTTC.

The gene calls are TRBV27 and TRBJ1-5; D is unclear. CDR1 is MNHEY and CDR2 is SMNVEV in the germline V gene (reference sequence). The ends were cut back, 5 bases at V and 7 bases at J, with 12 bases in the middle. The CDR3 is 13 amino acids. The CDR3 bases are TGTGCCAGCAGTCGCCAACCCCGGCAGCCCCAGCATTTT. This translates into CASSRQPRQPQHF.

This chain connects TRBV4-3 to TRBJ2-1; possibly TRBD2 for D (5 bases). The V end lost 0 bases, the J end lost 7 bases, and 16 bases lay between the germline ends. Per the germline V gene, CDR1 is LGHNA and CDR2 is YSLEER. CDR3 length: 16 amino acids. CDR3 in DNA: TGCGCCAGCAGCCAAGATCTGACGAGGGAAACAAATGAGCAGTTCTTC. Its translation: CASSQDLTRETNEQFF.

The chain joins TRBV28 to TRBJ1-5; D ambiguous. The V gene's germline CDR1 is MDHEN and CDR2 SYDVKM. Trimming pared 1 base from V and 7 bases from J, leaving 8 bases between. The CDR3 covers 13 residues. CDR3 region: CASSLLVGQPQHF. The CDR3 region has the DNA TGTGCCAGCAGTTTATTGGTCGGGCAGCCCCAGCATTTT.

The chain recombines TRBV12-3 or TRBV12-4 with TRBJ2-7; 10 bases agree with TRBD1. CDR3 length: 12 residues. Trimming took 6 bases from V and 8 from J; bases not matched to a gene: 4. In DNA form, the CDR3 reads TGTGCCAGCAGCCGGGACAGGGGCAAGCAGTACTTC. Protein sequence: CASSRDRGKQYF.